These T cell receptor beta chains were read from a single sample in a study of cytomegalovirus exposure and HLA in healthy donors. Profiling relied on immunoSEQ multiplex PCR, and the TCRdb table lists in-frame clones only, not all of them. The data hold 300,000 to 450,000 clones, with more than 80% observed a single time. The sequenced sample was PBMCs. Receptor source: a woman between 18 and 29 years old in good health and CMV-seronegative. Both conserved end residues are part of each CDR3. The D gene is left open where the match is weak. Not all rows give a size; the values are once, few, many and, for expanded clones, a class.

>TRBV5-5|.|.|TRBJ2-1
CASSLGPAGQSEQFF
TGTGCCAGCAGCTTGGGGCCAGCGGGACAAAGTGAGCAGTTCTTC
>TRBV27|.|.|TRBJ1-2
CASSFRGDEGYTF
TGTGCCAGCAGTTTCAGGGGCGACGAAGGCTACACCTTC
>TRBV7-9|.|.|TRBJ1-2
CASSLVPRWAGTGYTF
TGTGCCAGCAGCTTAGTTCCGCGTTGGGCCGGAACGGGCTACACCTTC
>TRBV5-6|.|.|TRBJ1-5
CASSLGPGNQPQHF
TGTGCCAGCAGCCTGGGCCCAGGGAATCAGCCCCAGCATTTT
>TRBV5-1|.|.|TRBJ1-2
CASAQGYGYTF
TGCGCCAGCGCACAGGGCTATGGCTACACCTTC
>TRBV2|.|TRBD1|TRBJ1-5
CASRLTGTGGSNQPQHF
TGTGCCAGCAGACTCACCGGGACAGGGGGCAGCAATCAGCCCCAGCATTTT
>TRBV27|.|TRBD2|TRBJ2-7
CASSPLYGGRNSYEQYF
TGTGCCAGCAGCCCTCTCTACGGCGGGAGGAACTCCTACGAGCAGTACTTC
>TRBV28|.|.|TRBJ2-1
CASSLREPLSYNEQFF
TGTGCCAGCAGTTTAAGGGAGCCCCTGTCCTACAATGAGCAGTTCTTC
>TRBV27|.|.|TRBJ1-1
CASSTRGNTEAFF
TGTGCCAGCAGTACCCGGGGGAACACTGAAGCTTTCTTT
>TRBV4-1|.|.|TRBJ1-2
CASSQDGKGPAPYYGYTF
TGCGCCAGCAGCCAAGATGGTAAGGGGCCAGCCCCCTACTATGGCTACACCTTC
>TRBV9|few|.|TRBJ1-6
CASSVDSHGNSPLHF
TGTGCCAGCAGCGTCGACAGCCATGGGAATTCACCCCTCCACTTT
>TRBV2|.|.|TRBJ2-6
CASSEALGTGANVLTF
TGTGCCAGCAGTGAAGCGCTAGGTACAGGGGCCAACGTCCTGACTTTC
>TRBV28|.|.|TRBJ2-2
CASTRDSTNTGELFF
TGTGCCAGCACCCGCGACAGTACGAACACCGGGGAGCTGTTTTTT
>TRBV18|.|TRBD2|TRBJ2-7
CASSPTSGTGGREQYF
TGTGCCAGCTCACCCACCAGCGGGACTGGGGGTCGTGAGCAGTACTTC
>TRBV18|.|.|TRBJ2-7
CASSVYRDNDYEQYF
TGTGCCAGCTCGGTCTACCGGGACAATGACTACGAGCAGTACTTC
>TRBV29-1|.|.|TRBJ1-2
CSVEEGLGYGYTF
TGCAGCGTTGAGGAGGGCTTGGGCTATGGCTACACCTTC
>TRBV21-1|.|.|TRBJ2-3
CASSKVGGGTDTQYF
.
>TRBV19|.|.|TRBJ1-5
CASRGIYNQPQHF
TGTGCCTCCAGGGGAATTTACAATCAGCCCCAGCATTTT
>TRBV5-1|.|.|TRBJ2-7
CASSLRQGTYEQYF
TGCGCCAGCAGCTTGAGGCAGGGGACCTACGAGCAGTACTTC
>TRBV25-1|.|.|TRBJ1-2
CASSGSGVGVYGYTF
TGTGCCAGCAGTGGATCAGGGGTAGGGGTCTATGGCTACACCTTC
>TRBV27|once|TRBD2|TRBJ2-7
CASSTGLAVEQYF
TGTGCCAGCAGCACGGGACTAGCGGTCGAGCAGTACTTC
>TRBV11-2|.|.|TRBJ1-1
CASSLVGRTEAFF
TGTGCCAGCAGCTTAGTGGGGAGGACTGAAGCTTTCTTT
>TRBV19|few|TRBD2|TRBJ2-7
CASSSGGAYEQYF
TGTGCCAGTAGTAGCGGGGGGGCCTACGAGCAGTACTTC
>TRBV16|few|.|TRBJ1-6
CASDRFPGSPLHF
TGTGCCAGCGACCGCTTCCCGGGATCACCCCTCCACTTT